This T cell receptor beta chain was observed in a study of T cells in Graves' hyperthyroidism and ophthalmopathy (dated by TCRdb to between 2018 and 2021). As for the study more broadly: Peripheral blood was sampled at the time of initial diagnosis, prior to any treatment. The study also compared thyroid tissue and blood T-cell repertoires from about 6 Graves' hyperthyroidism patients. Whether ophthalmopathy could be predicted prospectively was tested in an independent validation cohort made up of about 20 hyperthyroidism patients plus 17 patients who later progressed to ophthalmopathy. The roughly 100 discovery patients were randomly divided into training and test sets at a 7:3 ratio. Once sampling was done, hyperthyroidism patients were given methimazole at a starting dose of 30 mg daily, whereas ophthalmopathy patients were given high-dose intravenous methylprednisolone. The paper describes TCR Vbeta CDR3 sequencing of about 140 peripheral blood samples, made up of some 40 ophthalmopathy patients, roughly 80 hyperthyroidism patients and 17 progressor patients. To identify distinguishing TCR V-J signatures, a discovery cohort of 90 to 100 patients was used, comprising 43 with Graves' ophthalmopathy and some 60 with stable Graves' hyperthyroidism.

The germline V gene encodes CDR1 SGHKS and CDR2 YYEKEE (reference sequence). From the cysteine up to the phenylalanine, the CDR3 has a length of 14 residues. This entry keeps only the CDR3 DNA: 42 bases, framed from base 1. The V and J ends are trimmed by 4 bases and 4 bases, leaving 14 bases between them. Stable Graves' hyperthyroidism was defined as no progression to ophthalmopathy during 18 months of follow-up. Hyperthyroidism patients were newly diagnosed, with disease duration under 2 months, and aged 18 to 65 years. Exclusion was applied to patients with uncontrolled infections, other autoimmune diseases, pregnancy or lactation. Clinical symptoms, serum thyroxine and TRAb, thyroid ultrasound, and orbital computed tomography formed the basis for the diagnoses. PBMCs were isolated from about 9 ml of fresh peripheral blood by Ficoll-Paque density gradient centrifugation. Total RNA was extracted using Trizol reagent, and RNA quality was assessed on an Agilent 2100 Bioanalyzer.

In regard to this clonotype: No antigen is known for it. A much more abundant neighbour one base away suggests this may be a read error.

Amplification of TCR beta CDR3 regions was carried out from RNA transcripts. For the first round of RT-PCR on the TCR CDR3, the HTBI primer set was used together with the Qiagen OneStep RT-PCR kit. A second multiplex PCR round built the libraries, followed by size selection and purification. Sequencing of the libraries was done on an Illumina HiSeq2000 using paired-end 100 bp reads. The original pipeline was this. SOAPnuke was used to process the raw data, throwing out any read that contained adapters or uncalled bases, had a mean Phred below 15, or lacked an exact constant-primer or identifier match. High-quality paired reads were merged using COPE v1.2.5, and each unique nucleotide sequence was defined as a clonotype. Clonotypes were aligned to IMGT TRBV, TRBD and TRBJ reference segments using MiTCR v1.1. The analysis was restricted to V-J combinations with a frequency above 0.0001, which together covered roughly 99% of the repertoires. The TCS score was defined as the ratio of F50 (clonal expansion) to E x V (chaos), calculated using BLOSUM62-based TCRdist between CDR3 peptides within each V-J. Welch's t-statistics and random forest reduced fewer than 550 V-J features to roughly 13, which were used in a naive Bayes classifier (R e1071). TCRdb took the public reads, trimmed them with fastp at Q25, ran MiXCR for clone calling and kept in-frame beta chains. CDR3 protein sequences are deduplicated, and each keeps its most common genes and DNA. The V and J calls and clone size come from TCRdb's table, not from the authors' own analysis. This sample has 340,000 or so distinct CDR3 sequences in its table, and 21% of those were observed once. Over 40% of the sample rests with the top ten.

Overall study outcomes, separate from this receptor: In cross-validation, a model built on a 13 V-J signature told ophthalmopathy apart from stable hyperthyroidism with less than 90% sensitivity and around 84% specificity, and in testing the same model reached 80%/75%. No statistical method was used to set the sample size in advance, and investigators knew the group allocation. In validation, progression to ophthalmopathy was predicted by the model with 70% to 71% sensitivity and 72% to 85% specificity, a median of about 6.8 months before onset. Most expanded thyroid clonotypes (frequency above 0.001) were also detected in blood, suggesting blood repertoires may reflect thyroid immune responses.

The sample was blood. In this chain, TRBV5-5 is recombined with TRBJ1-1; the D gene cannot be named for sure. The sequence came from a woman aged 50 to 60 with Graves' hyperthyroidism. The DNA is TGTGCCAGCAGCCCGACACCAACGAGCACTGAAGCTTTCTTT. Translation gives CASSPTPTSTEAFF. With all but the CDR3 taken from the reference TRBV5-5 and TRBJ1-1 genes, the full variable domain is: DAGVTQSPTHLIKTRGQQVTLRCSPISGHKSVSWYQQVLGQGPQFIFQYYEKEERGRGNFPDRFSARQFPNYSSELNVNALLLGDSALYLCASSPTPTSTEAFFGQGTRLTVV.